This T cell receptor (beta chain) was found in a study of shared clonotypes between healthy human individuals. Study background: A couple of women and a few men aged 18 to 49 served as donors. Study-wide results and caveats: The study generally estimated greater richness for naive than memory subsets.

The CDR3 is 14 residues long. The germline V gene encodes CDR1 SGHVS and CDR2 FNYEAQ. With 5 bases clipped from V and 6 bases from J, the junction kept 6 bases outside the gene matches. As to this clone: The antigen remains unidentified.

The donor population consisted of healthy HIV-negative adults with no recent acute infections or vaccinations. Memory CD4+ cells were the fraction left after CD45RA+ naive selection. Some clones are missing from TCRdb's copy, which holds only in-frame ones; the method was immunoSEQ multiplex PCR. The sample holds 1.5 million to 1.9 million clones, approximately 98% seen once. The V gene is TRBV7-6, the J gene TRBJ2-4, with 8 bases that match TRBD1. The sample was naive CD4+ T cells sorted from blood. Subset here: CD45RA+ positively selected. The source of this sequence is a man younger than 40 in good health. The CDR3 DNA follows: TGTGCCAGCAGCCCCCGGACAGGGCGAAACATTCAGTACTTC. This gives the protein CASSPRTGRNIQYF.